Listed here are 18 T cell receptor beta chains from one sample, sequenced in a study of liver allograft versus peripheral blood T cells. About the research overall: Intrahepatic T cell receptor repertoires from transplanted livers were compared against repertoires in recipients' peripheral blood.

TCRdb reprocessed the reads with MiXCR, giving one entry per CDR3 protein. Of about 14,000 distinct CDR3 sequences listed, approximately 20% are singletons. These TCRs come from a human patient who had a liver transplant. Some T cells may have originated in the graft donor.

This clonotype counts as medium-sized. The rearrangement joins TRBV18 to TRBJ1-2; possible D gene TRBD1, 6 bases. Trimming removed 5 bases at V and 8 bases at J, with 21 bases between. The CDR3 extends over 15 amino acids. Per germline, CDR1 KGHSH and CDR2 LQKENI. CDR3 sequence reads: CASSEMGTPPKGYTF. The CDR3 DNA sequence: TGTGCCAGCTCAGAAATGGGGACACCACCGAAGGGCTACACCTTC.

This clonotype has ten or more counts. The chain employs TRBV19 and TRBJ1-1; tentatively, D is TRBD1 (6 bases). Looked up from germline, CDR1 is LNHDA and CDR2 is SQIVND (reference sequence). V gave up 5 bases and J gave up 1 base, with 14 bases separating them. The CDR3 is 15 residues long. The CDR3 nucleotides are TGTGCCAGTAGTCGTGGGGGCAACAGGAACACTGAAGCTTTCTTT. Residues: CASSRGGNRNTEAFF.

This clonotype showed up many times. V gene TRBV7-2 combines with J gene TRBJ2-1, with a tentative D call TRBD2 (6 bases). Germline CDR1 and CDR2: SGHTA and FQGNSA. Deletions cut 3 bases from V and 1 base from J, with 22 bases between. The CDR3 is made up of 19 amino acids. CDR3 DNA: TGTGCCAGCAGCTTCTCATCCGGGACTCCCCGTAAATCCTACAATGAGCAGTTCTTC. Its protein product is CASSFSSGTPRKSYNEQFF.

V gene TRBV19 combines with J gene TRBJ1-1; D might be TRBD1 (6 bases). Trimming pared 5 bases from V and 5 bases from J, leaving 15 bases between. The CDR3 has 14 residues. CDR1 and CDR2 from the germline V gene are LNHDA and SQIVND (reference sequence). This chain's CDR3 is CASSSRRGKTEAFF. CDR3 coding DNA: TGTGCCAGTAGTTCCAGAAGGGGGAAAACTGAAGCTTTCTTT.

The chain couples TRBV5-4 to TRBJ1-1; D not certain. The CDR3 spans 12 residues. Trimming stripped 2 bases from V and 3 bases from J, with 5 bases between. The germline V gene has CDR1 SGHNT and CDR2 YYREEE (reference sequence). CDR3 nucleotide sequence: TGTGCCAGCAGCTTCACCCACACTGAAGCTTTCTTT. This sequence encodes CASSFTHTEAFF. Full variable domain (missing parts from reference TRBV5-4 and TRBJ1-1): ETGVTQSPTHLIKTRGQQVTLRCSSQSGHNTVSWYQQALGQGPQFIFQYYREEENGRGNFPPRFSGLQFPNYSSELNVNALELDDSALYLCASSFTHTEAFFGQGTRLTVV.

The gene calls are TRBV7-9 and TRBJ2-7, with TRBD1 as a possible D gene (5 bases). The CDR3 is 14 amino acids. Germline V gene data show CDR1 as SEHNR and CDR2 as FQNEAQ (reference sequence). Trimming left V 3 bases short and J 0 bases short, with 9 bases between. CDR3 sequence (DNA): TGTGCCAGCAGCTTCAGGGAAAGCTCCTACGAGCAGTACTTC. Translated, it gives CASSFRESSYEQYF.

This clonotype has ten or more counts. The chain carries TRBV18 and TRBJ1-5; D gene ambiguous. Germline values: CDR1 KGHSH, CDR2 LQKENI. The CDR3 spans 14 residues. Trimming took 3 bases from V and 0 from J, leaving 6 bases between them. The CDR3 here is CASSPANSNQPQHF. The CDR3 DNA reads TGTGCCAGCTCACCGGCAAATAGCAATCAGCCCCAGCATTTT. Supplemented by reference TRBV18 and TRBJ1-5, the full variable domain reads NAGVMQNPRHLVRRRGQEARLRCSPMKGHSHVYWYRQLPEEGLKFMVYLQKENIIDESGMPKERFSAEFPKEGPSILRIQQVVRGDSAAYFCASSPANSNQPQHFGDGTRLSIL.

The chain links TRBV19 to TRBJ1-1; TRBD1 matches at 9 bases. The CDR3 is 14 amino acids. V lost 5 bases to trimming and J lost 3 bases; unmatched junction nucleotides: 4. Germline CDR1 and CDR2: LNHDA and SQIVND (reference sequence). CDR3 in amino acids: CASSPGTGYTEAFF. The DNA of the CDR3 is TGTGCCAGTAGTCCCGGGACAGGGTACACTGAAGCTTTCTTT.

This chain uses TRBV6-5 with TRBJ2-1; 12 bases align to TRBD1. The CDR3 length is 15 residues. Looked up from germline, CDR1 is MNHEY and CDR2 is SVGAGI. Trimming cost V 5 bases and J 10 bases; bases outside gene matches: 9. CDR3 in amino acids: CASSQTGQGAWEQFF. In DNA form, the CDR3 reads TGTGCCAGCAGTCAAACGGGACAGGGGGCGTGGGAGCAGTTCTTC.

Of note for this clonotype: A read error may explain this, as a much larger clone is one base away. The V gene is TRBV7-9, the J gene TRBJ1-1, with D maybe TRBD1 (5 bases). V lost 5 bases to trimming and J lost 1 base, with 11 bases between them. Germline-derived CDR1 and CDR2 are SEHNR and FQNEAQ (reference sequence). The CDR3 contains 14 residues. Here the CDR3 DNA reads TGTGCCAGCAGCCCGGGACGGTCGAACACTGAAGCTTTCTTT. This sequence encodes CASSPGRSNTEAFF.

The V call is TRBV20-1, the J call TRBJ1-5; tentative D call: TRBD1 (6 bases). The CDR3 is 18 residues long. V dropped 3 bases and J dropped 0 bases, with 21 bases sitting between them. Germline V gene sequence: CDR1 DFQATT, CDR2 SNEGSKA (reference sequence). CDR3 amino acids: CSASDAGRQANSNQPQHF. In nucleotides, the CDR3 is TGCAGTGCTAGTGATGCCGGCCGACAGGCAAATAGCAATCAGCCCCAGCATTTT.

The V call is TRBV12-3 or TRBV12-4, the J call TRBJ1-2; no clear D gene. V shed 3 bases and J shed 5 bases, with 19 bases lying between them. The CDR3 sequence is 16 residues long. The DNA for the CDR3 is TGTGCCAGCAGTTTTAGTCGAGTCACCCCGGGTTATGGCTACACCTTC. It encodes CASSFSRVTPGYGYTF.

This clonotype is medium-sized (0.01 to 0.1%) within its sample. CDR3 sequence (DNA): TGTGCCAGCAGCCGCGGACAGACGAACACTGAAGCTTTCTTT. Its protein is CASSRGQTNTEAFF. This sequence joins TRBV7-2 and TRBJ1-1; a weak D match, TRBD1 (6 bases). The CDR3 loop spans 14 amino acids. Between the trimmed V and J ends, which lost 5 bases and 1 base, there was a span of 11 bases. Germline V CDR1 and CDR2: SGHTA, FQGNSA.

This clonotype was found a few times. V usage is TRBV18 and J usage is TRBJ2-5, with D maybe TRBD2 (6 bases). Per germline, CDR1 KGHSH and CDR2 LQKENI. The CDR3 runs to 18 residues. The V and J ends lost 1 base and 3 bases respectively, with 21 bases between them. The CDR3 bases are TGTGCCAGCTCACCACGTAACGGTAACAGCCGGGGGAAAGAGACCCAGTACTTC. Residues: CASSPRNGNSRGKETQYF.

This clonotype is medium-sized in the sample. In DNA, the CDR3 is TGTGCCAGCAGTCGCCAGACAGGGGGCGAGCAGTACTTC. Its protein product is CASSRQTGGEQYF. The chain has TRBV27 and TRBJ2-7; 9 bases are shared with TRBD1. Germline V CDR1 and CDR2: MNHEY, SMNVEV (reference sequence). V lost 5 bases to trimming and J lost 6 bases; unmatched junction nucleotides: 5. This CDR3 is 13 amino acids long.

This clonotype appeared many times. This rearrangement joins TRBV10-3 to TRBJ2-1, with D perhaps TRBD2 (7 bases). V gave up 0 bases and J gave up 0 bases, with 18 bases separating them. Germline-derived CDR1 and CDR2 are ENHRY and SYGVKD. The CDR3 has 19 residues. CDR3 amino acids: CAISESLGGAPSSYNEQFF. Written as DNA, the CDR3 is TGTGCCATCAGTGAGTCGTTAGGGGGGGCCCCGAGCTCCTACAATGAGCAGTTCTTC.

This clonotype was detected ten times or more. J is TRBJ2-7 and V is TRBV18; 14 bases are a match to TRBD2. Germline values: CDR1 KGHSH, CDR2 LQKENI. Trimming at V came to 4 bases and at J to 3 bases, leaving 14 bases not matched to a gene. This CDR3 has 19 amino acids. The CDR3 is CASSRTGKGLAGELYEQYF. The CDR3 DNA reads TGTGCCAGCTCACGAACAGGGAAGGGACTAGCGGGGGAACTCTACGAGCAGTACTTC.

The rearrangement links TRBV12-3 or TRBV12-4 to TRBJ1-2; 11 bases align to TRBD1. Trimming at V came to 5 bases and at J to 4 bases, leaving 9 bases not matched to a gene. CDR3 length equals 16 residues. The CDR3 spells CASSDPGTGGSYGYTF. The CDR3, as DNA: TGTGCCAGCAGTGATCCCGGGACAGGGGGGAGCTATGGCTACACCTTC.